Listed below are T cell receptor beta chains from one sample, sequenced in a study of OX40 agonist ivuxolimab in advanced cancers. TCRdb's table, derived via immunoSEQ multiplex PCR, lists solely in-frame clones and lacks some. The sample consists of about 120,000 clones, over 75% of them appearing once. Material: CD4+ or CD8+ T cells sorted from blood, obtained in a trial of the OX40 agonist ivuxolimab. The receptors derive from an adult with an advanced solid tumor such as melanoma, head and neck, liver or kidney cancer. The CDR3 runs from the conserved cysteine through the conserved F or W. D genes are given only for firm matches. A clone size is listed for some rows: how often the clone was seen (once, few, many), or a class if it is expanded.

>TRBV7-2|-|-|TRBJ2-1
TGTGCCAGCAGCTCCCCCAAGGGGCCTGGTCGCAATGAGCAGTTCTTC
CASSSPKGPGRNEQFF
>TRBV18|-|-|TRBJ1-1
TGTGCCAGCTCACCACAGCGGGGGTTGAACACTGAAGCTTTCTTT
CASSPQRGLNTEAFF
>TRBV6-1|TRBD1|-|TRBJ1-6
TGTGCCAGCAGTGAACCGGGACAGGGGCCCCATTCACCCCTCCACTTT
CASSEPGQGPHSPLHF
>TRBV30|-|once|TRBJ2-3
TGTGCCTGGGGGTCCGCAGCAGATACGCAGTATTTT
CAWGSAADTQYF
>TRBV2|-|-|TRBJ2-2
TGTGCCAGCAGTGTGGGGAACACCGGGGAGCTGTTTTTT
CASSVGNTGELFF
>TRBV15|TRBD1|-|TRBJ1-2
TGTGCCACCAGCGGGGGACAGGGGATTAACTATGGCTACACCTTC
CATSGGQGINYGYTF
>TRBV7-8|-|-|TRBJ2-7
TGTGCCAGCAGCTTAGCGTTAGTCGAGCAGTACTTC
CASSLALVEQYF
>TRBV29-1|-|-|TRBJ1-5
TGCAGCGTTCCGAAATTGCATACCCAGACACACTTATCCAATCAGCCCCAGCATTTT
CSVPKLHTQTHLSNQPQHF
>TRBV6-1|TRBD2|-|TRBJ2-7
TGTGCCAGCCGGGGGGTGGGAGCCGTTCTCGAGCAGTACTTC
CASRGVGAVLEQYF
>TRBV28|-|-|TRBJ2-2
TGTGCCAGCAGTTTAGGGGGGGCCGGTGGCACCGGGGAGCTGTTTTTT
CASSLGGAGGTGELFF
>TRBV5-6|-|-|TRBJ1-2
TGTGCCAGCAGCTTGGGGGACCGGGGCTACACCTTC
CASSLGDRGYTF
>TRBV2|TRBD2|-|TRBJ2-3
TGTGCCAGCGGGGGACTAGCGGGGATAAGAGATACGCAGTATTTT
CASGGLAGIRDTQYF
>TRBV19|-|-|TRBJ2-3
TGTGCCAGTAGTGCGGGGCAGGCAGATACGCAGTATTTT
CASSAGQADTQYF
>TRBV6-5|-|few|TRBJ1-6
TGTGCCAGCAGTCAAACAGGAACAGGTTTTTCACCCCTCCACTTT
CASSQTGTGFSPLHF
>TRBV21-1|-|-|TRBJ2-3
TGTGCCAGCAGCAAAAGAGCGCCCGGGCCAAAGGCCACAGATACGCAGTATTTT
CASSKRAPGPKATDTQYF
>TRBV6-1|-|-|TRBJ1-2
TGTGCCAGCAGTGAAGACGGAGGGAGGTATGGCTACACCTTC
CASSEDGGRYGYTF
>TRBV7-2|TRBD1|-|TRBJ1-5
TGTGCCAGCAGCTCGCAGGGGGCGACGGGGCAGCCCCAGCATTTT
CASSSQGATGQPQHF
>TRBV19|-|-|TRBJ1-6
TGTGCCAGTAGTTCGAGGGCTTTGGGCTCACCCCTCCACTTT
CASSSRALGSPLHF
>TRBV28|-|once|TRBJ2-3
TGTGCCAGCAGCCCAACAGGGATTGTTACGCAGTATTTT
CASSPTGIVTQYF
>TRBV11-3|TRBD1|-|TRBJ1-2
TGTGCCAGCAGCGTAAGGACAGGGTGGGATGGCTACACCTTC
CASSVRTGWDGYTF
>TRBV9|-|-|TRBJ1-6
TGTGCCAGCAGCGGGATGGGTAATTCACCCCTCCACTTT
CASSGMGNSPLHF
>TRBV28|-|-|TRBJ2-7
TGTGCCAGCAGTTTAACGGGGGCCAACGAGCAGTACTTC
CASSLTGANEQYF
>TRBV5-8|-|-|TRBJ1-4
TGTGCCAGCAGTTCAGGGAATGTAGCTAATGAAAAACTGTTTTTT
CASSSGNVANEKLFF
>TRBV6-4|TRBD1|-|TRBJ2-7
TGTGCCAGCAGCGCAGACAGGGCCTCCTACGAGCAGTACTTC
CASSADRASYEQYF
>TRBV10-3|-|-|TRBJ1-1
TGTGCCATCAGTGAGACCCACACTGAAGCTTTCTTT
CAISETHTEAFF
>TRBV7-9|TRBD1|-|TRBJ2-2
TGTGCCAGCAGCCGATACAGCCCGACAGGGCCGAACACCGGGGAGCTGTTTTTT
CASSRYSPTGPNTGELFF
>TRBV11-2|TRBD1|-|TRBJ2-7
TGTGCCAGCAGCTCGCCGGGACAGGGGGGGGTCGAGCAGTACTTC
CASSSPGQGGVEQYF
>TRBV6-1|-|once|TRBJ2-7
TGTGCCAGCACCCAGGGGGGGGCTAGGGAGCAGTACTTC
CASTQGGAREQYF
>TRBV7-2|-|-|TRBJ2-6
TGTGCCAGCAGCTCAGGGGGGGCCAACGTCCTGACTTTC
CASSSGGANVLTF
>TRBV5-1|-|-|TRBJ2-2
TGCGCCAGCAGCTTGGGCCCCGCAGGCGCGAACACCGGGGAGCTGTTTTTT
CASSLGPAGANTGELFF